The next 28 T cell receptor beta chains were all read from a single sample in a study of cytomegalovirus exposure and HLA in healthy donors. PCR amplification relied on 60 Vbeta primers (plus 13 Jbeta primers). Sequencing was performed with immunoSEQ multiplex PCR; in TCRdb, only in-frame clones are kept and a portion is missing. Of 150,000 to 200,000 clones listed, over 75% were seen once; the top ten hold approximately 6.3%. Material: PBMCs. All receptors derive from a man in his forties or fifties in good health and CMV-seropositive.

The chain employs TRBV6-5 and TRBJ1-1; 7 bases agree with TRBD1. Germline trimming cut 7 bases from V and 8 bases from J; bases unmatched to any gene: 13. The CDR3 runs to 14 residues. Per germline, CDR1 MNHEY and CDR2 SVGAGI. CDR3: CASTKDRQIPEAFF. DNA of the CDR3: TGTGCCAGCACTAAGGACAGGCAGATTCCCGAAGCTTTCTTT.

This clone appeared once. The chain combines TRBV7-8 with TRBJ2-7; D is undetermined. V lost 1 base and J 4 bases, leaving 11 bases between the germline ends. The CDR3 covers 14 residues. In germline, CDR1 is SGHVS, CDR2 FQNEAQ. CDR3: CASSLELGGYEQYF. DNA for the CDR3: TGTGCCAGCAGCTTAGAACTTGGCGGATACGAGCAGTACTTC.

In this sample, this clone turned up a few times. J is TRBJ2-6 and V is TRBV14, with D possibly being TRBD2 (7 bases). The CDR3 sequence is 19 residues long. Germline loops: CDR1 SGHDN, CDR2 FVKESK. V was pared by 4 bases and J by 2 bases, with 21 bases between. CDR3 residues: CASSPRLGEGVPGANVLTF. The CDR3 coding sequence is TGTGCCAGCAGCCCCCGGCTCGGGGAGGGGGTCCCTGGGGCCAACGTCCTGACTTTC.

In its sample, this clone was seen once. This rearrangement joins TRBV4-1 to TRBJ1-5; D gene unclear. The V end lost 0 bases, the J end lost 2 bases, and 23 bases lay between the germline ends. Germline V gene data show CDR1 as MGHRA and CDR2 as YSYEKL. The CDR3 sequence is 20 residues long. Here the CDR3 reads CASSQDIGIRRSVGNQPQHF. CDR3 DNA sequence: TGCGCCAGCAGCCAAGATATAGGCATAAGGAGGTCGGTAGGCAATCAGCCCCAGCATTTT.

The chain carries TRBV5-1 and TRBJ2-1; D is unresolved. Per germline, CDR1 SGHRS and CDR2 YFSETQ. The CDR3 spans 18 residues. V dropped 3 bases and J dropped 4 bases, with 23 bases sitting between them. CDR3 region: CASSSAALNTAQYNEQFF. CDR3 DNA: TGCGCCAGCAGCTCGGCCGCGCTTAACACAGCCCAATACAATGAGCAGTTCTTC.

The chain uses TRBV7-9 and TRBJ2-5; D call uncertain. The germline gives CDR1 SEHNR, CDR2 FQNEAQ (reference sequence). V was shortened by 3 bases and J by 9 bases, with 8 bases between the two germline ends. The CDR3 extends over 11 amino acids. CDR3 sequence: CASSFGMAQYF. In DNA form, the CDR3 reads TGTGCCAGCAGCTTTGGCATGGCCCAGTACTTC.

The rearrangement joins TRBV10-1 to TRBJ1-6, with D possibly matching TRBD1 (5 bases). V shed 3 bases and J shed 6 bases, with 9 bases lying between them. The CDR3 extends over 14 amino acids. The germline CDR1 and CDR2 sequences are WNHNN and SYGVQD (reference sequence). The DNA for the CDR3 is TGCGCCAGCAGTGACGGGGGAATTAATTCACCCCTCCACTTT. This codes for CASSDGGINSPLHF.

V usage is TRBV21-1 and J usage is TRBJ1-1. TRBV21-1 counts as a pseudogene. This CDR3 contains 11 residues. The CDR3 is CARRTRTEAFF. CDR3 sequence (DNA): TGTGCCAGGCGTACGAGGACTGAAGCTTTCTTT.

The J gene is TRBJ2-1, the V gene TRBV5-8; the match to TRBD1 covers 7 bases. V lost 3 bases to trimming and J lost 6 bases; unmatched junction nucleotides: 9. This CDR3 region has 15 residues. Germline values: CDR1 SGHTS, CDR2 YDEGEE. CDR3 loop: CASSSFPDRVNEQFF. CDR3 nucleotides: TGTGCCAGCAGCTCCTTTCCCGACAGGGTCAATGAGCAGTTCTTC.

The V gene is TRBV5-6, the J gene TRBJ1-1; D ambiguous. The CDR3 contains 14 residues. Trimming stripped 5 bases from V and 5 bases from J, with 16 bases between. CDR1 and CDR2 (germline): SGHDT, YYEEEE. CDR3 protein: CASSKTESETEAFF. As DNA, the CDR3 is TGTGCCAGCAGTAAAACAGAGTCCGAGACTGAAGCTTTCTTT.

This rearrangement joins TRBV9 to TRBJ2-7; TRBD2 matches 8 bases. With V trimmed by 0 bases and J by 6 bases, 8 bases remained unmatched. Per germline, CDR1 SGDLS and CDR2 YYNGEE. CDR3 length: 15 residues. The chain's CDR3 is CASSVAPGRAVEQYF. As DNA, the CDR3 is TGTGCCAGCAGCGTAGCCCCCGGGAGGGCCGTCGAGCAGTACTTC. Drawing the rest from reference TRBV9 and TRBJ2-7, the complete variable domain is DSGVTQTPKHLITATGQRVTLRCSPRSGDLSVYWYQQSLDQGLQFLIQYYNGEERAKGNILERFSAQQFPDLHSELNLSSLELGDSALYFCASSVAPGRAVEQYFGPGTRLTVT.

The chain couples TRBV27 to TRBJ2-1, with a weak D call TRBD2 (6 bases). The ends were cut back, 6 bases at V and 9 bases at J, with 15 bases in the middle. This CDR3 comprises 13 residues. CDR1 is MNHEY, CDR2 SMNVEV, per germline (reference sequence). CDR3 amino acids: CASSQQTGLEQFF. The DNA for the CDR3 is TGTGCCAGCAGCCAACAGACGGGACTTGAGCAGTTCTTC.

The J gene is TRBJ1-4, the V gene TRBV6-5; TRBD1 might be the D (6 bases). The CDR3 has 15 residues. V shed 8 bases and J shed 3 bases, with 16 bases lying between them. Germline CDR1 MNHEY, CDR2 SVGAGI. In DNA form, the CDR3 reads TGTGCCAGCTCATCAGGGGCCCGGCCTAATGAAAAACTGTTTTTT. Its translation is CASSSGARPNEKLFF.

The CDR3 coding sequence is TGTGCCAGTAGTATTCTGGGACAGCTTAATGAAAAACTGTTTTTT. It is translated as CASSILGQLNEKLFF. This chain uses TRBV19 with TRBJ1-4, with TRBD1 matching 7 bases. This CDR3 contains 15 residues. V lost 3 bases, J lost 4 bases, and 5 bases stayed unmatched. Germline V lookup: CDR1 LNHDA, CDR2 SQIVND (reference sequence).

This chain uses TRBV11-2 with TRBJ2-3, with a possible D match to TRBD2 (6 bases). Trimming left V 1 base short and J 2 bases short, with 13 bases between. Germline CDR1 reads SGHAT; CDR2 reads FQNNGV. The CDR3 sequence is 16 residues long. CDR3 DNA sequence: TGTGCCAGCAGCTTAGTCGCGGGACTCTCCACAGATACGCAGTATTTT. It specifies CASSLVAGLSTDTQYF.

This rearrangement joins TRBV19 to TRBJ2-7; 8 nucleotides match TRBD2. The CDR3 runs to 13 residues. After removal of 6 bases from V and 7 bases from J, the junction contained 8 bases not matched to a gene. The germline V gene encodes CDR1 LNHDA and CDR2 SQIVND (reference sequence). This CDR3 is CASSTTGRGEQYF. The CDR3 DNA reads TGTGCCAGTAGCACCACCGGGAGGGGTGAGCAGTACTTC.

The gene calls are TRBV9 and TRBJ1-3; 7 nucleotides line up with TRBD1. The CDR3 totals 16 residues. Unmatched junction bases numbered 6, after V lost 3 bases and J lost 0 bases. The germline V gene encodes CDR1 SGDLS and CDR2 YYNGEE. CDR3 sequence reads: CASSEGAGYSGNTIYF. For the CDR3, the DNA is TGTGCCAGCAGCGAGGGGGCGGGATACTCTGGAAACACCATATATTTT.

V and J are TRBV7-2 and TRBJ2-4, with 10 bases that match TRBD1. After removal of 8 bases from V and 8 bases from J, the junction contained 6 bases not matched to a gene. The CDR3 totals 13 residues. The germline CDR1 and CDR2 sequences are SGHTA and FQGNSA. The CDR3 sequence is CASSGDRGDIQYF. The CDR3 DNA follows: TGTGCCAGCTCCGGGGACAGGGGAGACATTCAGTACTTC.

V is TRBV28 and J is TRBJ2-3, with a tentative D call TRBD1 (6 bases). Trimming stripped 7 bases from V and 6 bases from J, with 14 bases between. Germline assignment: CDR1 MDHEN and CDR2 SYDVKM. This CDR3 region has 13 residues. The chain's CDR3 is CASTGAGEDTQYF. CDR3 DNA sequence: TGTGCCAGCACAGGGGCGGGCGAGGATACGCAGTATTTT.

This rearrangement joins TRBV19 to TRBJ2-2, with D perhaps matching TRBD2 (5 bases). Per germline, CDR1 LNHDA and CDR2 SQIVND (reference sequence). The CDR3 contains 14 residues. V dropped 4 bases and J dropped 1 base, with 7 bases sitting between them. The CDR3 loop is CASSRRWNTGELFF. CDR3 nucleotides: TGTGCCAGTAGTAGGAGGTGGAACACCGGGGAGCTGTTTTTT. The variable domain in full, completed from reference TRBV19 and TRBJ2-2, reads DGGITQSPKYLFRKEGQNVTLSCEQNLNHDAMYWYRQDPGQGLRLIYYSQIVNDFQKGDIAEGYSVSREKKESFPLTVTSAQKNPTAFYLCASSRRWNTGELFFGEGSRLTVL.

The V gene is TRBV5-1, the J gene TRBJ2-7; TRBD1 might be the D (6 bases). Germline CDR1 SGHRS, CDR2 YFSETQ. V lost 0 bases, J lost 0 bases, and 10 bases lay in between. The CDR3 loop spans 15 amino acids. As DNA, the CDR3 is TGCGCCAGCAGCTTGGCCGGACAGAGCTCCTACGAGCAGTACTTC. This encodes CASSLAGQSSYEQYF.

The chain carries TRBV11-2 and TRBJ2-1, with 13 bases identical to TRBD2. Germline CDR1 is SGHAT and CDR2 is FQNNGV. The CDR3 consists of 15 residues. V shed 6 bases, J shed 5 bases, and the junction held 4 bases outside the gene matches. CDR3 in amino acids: CASRPTSGRDNEQFF. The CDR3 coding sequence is TGTGCCAGCAGACCTACTAGCGGGAGGGACAATGAGCAGTTCTTC. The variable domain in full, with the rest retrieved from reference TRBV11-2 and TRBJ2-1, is EAGVAQSPRYKIIEKRQSVAFWCNPISGHATLYWYQQILGQGPKLLIQFQNNGVVDDSQLPKDRFSAERLKGVDSTLKIQPAKLEDSAVYLCASRPTSGRDNEQFFGPGTRLTVL.

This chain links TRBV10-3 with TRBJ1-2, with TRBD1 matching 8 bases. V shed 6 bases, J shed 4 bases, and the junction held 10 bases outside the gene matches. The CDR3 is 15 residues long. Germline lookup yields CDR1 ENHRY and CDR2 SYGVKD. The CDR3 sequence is CAISEGQAKFYGYTF. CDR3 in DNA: TGTGCCATCAGCGAGGGACAGGCGAAGTTCTATGGCTACACCTTC.

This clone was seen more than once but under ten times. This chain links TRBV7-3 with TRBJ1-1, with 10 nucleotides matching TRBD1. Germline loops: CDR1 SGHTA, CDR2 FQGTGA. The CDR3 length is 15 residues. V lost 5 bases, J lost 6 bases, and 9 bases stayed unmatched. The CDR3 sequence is CASSPNDRGPAEAFF. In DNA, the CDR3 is TGTGCCAGCAGCCCCAACGACAGGGGGCCCGCTGAAGCTTTCTTT.

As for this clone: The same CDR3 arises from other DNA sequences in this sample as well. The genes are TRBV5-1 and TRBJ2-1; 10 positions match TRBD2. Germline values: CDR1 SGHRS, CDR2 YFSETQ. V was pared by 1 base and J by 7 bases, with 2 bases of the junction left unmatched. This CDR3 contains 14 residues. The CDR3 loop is CASSLTLAGNEQFF. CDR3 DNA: TGCGCCAGCAGCTTGACACTAGCGGGAAATGAGCAGTTCTTC.

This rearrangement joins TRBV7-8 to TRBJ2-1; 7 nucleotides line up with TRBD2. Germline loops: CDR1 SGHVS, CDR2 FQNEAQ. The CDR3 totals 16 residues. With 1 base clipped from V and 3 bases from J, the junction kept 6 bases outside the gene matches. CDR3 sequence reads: CASSLGGSPYYNEQFF. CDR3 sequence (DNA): TGTGCCAGCAGCTTAGGCGGGAGCCCCTACTACAATGAGCAGTTCTTC.

The CDR3 region is CASNYGQGAGQPQHF. In DNA, the CDR3 is TGTGCCAGTAATTATGGACAGGGGGCCGGTCAGCCCCAGCATTTT. The chain combines TRBV19 with TRBJ1-5; 11 nucleotides match TRBD1. Germline lookup yields CDR1 LNHDA and CDR2 SQIVND (reference sequence). The CDR3 sequence is 15 residues long. Unmatched junction bases numbered 8, after V lost 7 bases and J lost 6 bases. Based on the CDR3 plus reference TRBV19 and TRBJ1-5, the full variable domain is DGGITQSPKYLFRKEGQNVTLSCEQNLNHDAMYWYRQDPGQGLRLIYYSQIVNDFQKGDIAEGYSVSREKKESFPLTVTSAQKNPTAFYLCASNYGQGAGQPQHFGDGTRLSIL.

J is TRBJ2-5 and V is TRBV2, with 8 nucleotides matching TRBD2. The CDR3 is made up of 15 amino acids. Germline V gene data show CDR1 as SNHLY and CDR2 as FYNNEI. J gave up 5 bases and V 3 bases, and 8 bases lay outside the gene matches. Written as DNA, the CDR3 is TGTGCCAGCAGTGATGTTAGCGGGGCCTCCGAGACCCAGTACTTC. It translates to CASSDVSGASETQYF.